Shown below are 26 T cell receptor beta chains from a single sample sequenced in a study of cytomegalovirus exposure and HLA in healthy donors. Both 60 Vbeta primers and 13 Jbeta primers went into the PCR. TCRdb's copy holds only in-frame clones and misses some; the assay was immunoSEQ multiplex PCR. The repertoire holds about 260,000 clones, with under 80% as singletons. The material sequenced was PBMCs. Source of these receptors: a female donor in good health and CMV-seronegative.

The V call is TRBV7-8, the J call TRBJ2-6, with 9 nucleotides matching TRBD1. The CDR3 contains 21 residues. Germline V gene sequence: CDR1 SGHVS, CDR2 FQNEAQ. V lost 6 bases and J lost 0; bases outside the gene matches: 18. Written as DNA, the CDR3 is TGTGCCAGCAGTCGTGACGGGACAGGGATCGAAGGCCCCTCTGGGGCCAACGTCCTGACTTTC. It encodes CASSRDGTGIEGPSGANVLTF.

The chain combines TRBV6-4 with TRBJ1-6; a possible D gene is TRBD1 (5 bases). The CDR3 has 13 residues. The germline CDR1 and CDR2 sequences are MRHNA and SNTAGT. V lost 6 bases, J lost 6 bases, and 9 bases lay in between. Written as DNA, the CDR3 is TGTGCCAGCAGGGGGCGGAGTAATTCACCCCTCCACTTT. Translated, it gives CASRGRSNSPLHF.

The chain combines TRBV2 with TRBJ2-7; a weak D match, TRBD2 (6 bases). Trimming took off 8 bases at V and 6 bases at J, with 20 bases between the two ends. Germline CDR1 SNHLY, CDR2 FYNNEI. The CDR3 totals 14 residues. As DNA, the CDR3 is TGTGCCAGCCACTTCTTAGGGACTCCCAGCGAGCAGTACTTC. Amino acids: CASHFLGTPSEQYF.

The CDR3 loop reads CASSLRAGPYEQYF. Written as DNA, the CDR3 is TGTGCCAGCAGCTTGCGAGCGGGGCCCTACGAGCAGTACTTC. This chain connects TRBV5-4 to TRBJ2-7; 7 nucleotides align to TRBD2. The CDR3 runs to 14 residues. Germline V CDR1 and CDR2: SGHNT, YYREEE (reference sequence). The V segment lost 1 base and the J segment 2 bases; nucleotides outside the gene matches: 3.

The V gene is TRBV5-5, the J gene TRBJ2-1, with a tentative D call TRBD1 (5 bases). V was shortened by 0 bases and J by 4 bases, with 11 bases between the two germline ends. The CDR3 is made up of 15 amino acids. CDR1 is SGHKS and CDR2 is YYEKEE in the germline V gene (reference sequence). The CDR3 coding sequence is TGTGCCAGCAGCTTGGTTCAGGGCTTGTACAATGAGCAGTTCTTC. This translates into CASSLVQGLYNEQFF.

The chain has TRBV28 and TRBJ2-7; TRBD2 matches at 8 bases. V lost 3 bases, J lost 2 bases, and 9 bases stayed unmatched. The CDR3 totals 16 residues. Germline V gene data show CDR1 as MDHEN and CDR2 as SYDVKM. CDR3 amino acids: CASSFPPGGATYEQYF. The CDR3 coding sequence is TGTGCCAGCAGTTTCCCCCCGGGAGGGGCCACCTACGAGCAGTACTTC.

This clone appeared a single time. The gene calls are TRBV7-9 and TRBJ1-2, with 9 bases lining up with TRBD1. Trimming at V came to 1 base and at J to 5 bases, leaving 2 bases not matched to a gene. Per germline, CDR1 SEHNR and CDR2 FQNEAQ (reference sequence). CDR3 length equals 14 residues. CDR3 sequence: CASSLGGTGYGYTF. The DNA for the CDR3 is TGTGCCAGCAGCTTAGGGGGGACAGGGTATGGCTACACCTTC. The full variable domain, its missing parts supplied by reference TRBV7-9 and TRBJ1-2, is DTGVSQNPRHKITKRGQNVTFRCDPISEHNRLYWYRQTLGQGPEFLTYFQNEAQLEKSRLLSDRFSAERPKGSFSTLEIQRTEQGDSAMYLCASSLGGTGYGYTFGSGTRLTVV.

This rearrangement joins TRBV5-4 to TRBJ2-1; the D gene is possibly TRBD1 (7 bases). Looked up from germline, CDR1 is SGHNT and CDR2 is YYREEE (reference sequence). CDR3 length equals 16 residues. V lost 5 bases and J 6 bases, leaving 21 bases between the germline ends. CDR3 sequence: CASRLRQGAGFNEQFF. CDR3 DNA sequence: TGTGCCAGCAGGCTCCGACAGGGCGCGGGATTCAATGAGCAGTTCTTC.

The CDR3 loop is CASGAGGPGSTDTQYF. The CDR3 DNA reads TGCGCCAGCGGGGCGGGAGGGCCGGGAAGCACAGATACGCAGTATTTT. The rearrangement joins TRBV5-1 to TRBJ2-3; 9 nucleotides align to TRBD2. From germline, CDR1 is SGHRS and CDR2 YFSETQ. Trimming cost V 7 bases and J 0 bases; bases outside gene matches: 9. This CDR3 comprises 16 residues.

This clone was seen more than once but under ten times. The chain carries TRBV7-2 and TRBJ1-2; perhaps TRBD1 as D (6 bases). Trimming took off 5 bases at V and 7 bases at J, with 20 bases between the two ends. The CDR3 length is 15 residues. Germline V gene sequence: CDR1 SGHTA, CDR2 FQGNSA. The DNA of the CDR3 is TGTGCCAGCAGCCAAAGTGTTGGGGGCCTTAGTGGCTACACCTTC. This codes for CASSQSVGGLSGYTF.

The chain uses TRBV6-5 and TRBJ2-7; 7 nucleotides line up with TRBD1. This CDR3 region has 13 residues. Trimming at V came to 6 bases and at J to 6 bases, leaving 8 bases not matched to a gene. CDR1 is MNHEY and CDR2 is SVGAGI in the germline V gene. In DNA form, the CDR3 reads TGTGCCAGCAGGGTCACAGGGGTTGGCGAGCAGTACTTC. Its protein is CASRVTGVGEQYF.

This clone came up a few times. In nucleotides, the CDR3 is TGTGCCAGCAGCTTAGGACAGCAGGACACTGAAGCTTTCTTT. This gives the protein CASSLGQQDTEAFF. V is TRBV11-1 and J is TRBJ1-1, with D possibly matching TRBD1 (5 bases). CDR1 and CDR2 (germline): SGHAT, FQDESV (reference sequence). V gave up 1 base and J gave up 3 bases, with 9 bases separating them. The CDR3 runs 14 residues.

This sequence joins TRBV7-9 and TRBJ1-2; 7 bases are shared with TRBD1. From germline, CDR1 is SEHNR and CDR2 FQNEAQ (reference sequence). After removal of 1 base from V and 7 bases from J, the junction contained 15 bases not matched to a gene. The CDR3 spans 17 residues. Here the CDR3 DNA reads TGTGCCAGCAGCTTAGACCCTCACTCTGACAGGGCTGGTGGCTACACCTTC. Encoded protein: CASSLDPHSDRAGGYTF. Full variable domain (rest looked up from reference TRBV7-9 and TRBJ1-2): DTGVSQNPRHKITKRGQNVTFRCDPISEHNRLYWYRQTLGQGPEFLTYFQNEAQLEKSRLLSDRFSAERPKGSFSTLEIQRTEQGDSAMYLCASSLDPHSDRAGGYTFGSGTRLTVV.

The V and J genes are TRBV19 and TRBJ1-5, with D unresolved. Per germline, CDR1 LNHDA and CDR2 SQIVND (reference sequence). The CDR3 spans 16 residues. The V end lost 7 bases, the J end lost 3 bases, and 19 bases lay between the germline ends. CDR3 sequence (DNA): TGTGCCAGTACCCCCCTGTTTGCCGGGGTCAATCAGCCCCAGCATTTT. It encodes CASTPLFAGVNQPQHF.

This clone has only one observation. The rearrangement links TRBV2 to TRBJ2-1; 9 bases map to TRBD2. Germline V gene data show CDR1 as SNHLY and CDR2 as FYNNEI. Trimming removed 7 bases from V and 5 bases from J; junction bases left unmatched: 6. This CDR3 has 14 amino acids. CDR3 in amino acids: CASIQGLANNEQFF. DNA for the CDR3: TGTGCCAGCATCCAAGGACTAGCGAACAATGAGCAGTTCTTC.

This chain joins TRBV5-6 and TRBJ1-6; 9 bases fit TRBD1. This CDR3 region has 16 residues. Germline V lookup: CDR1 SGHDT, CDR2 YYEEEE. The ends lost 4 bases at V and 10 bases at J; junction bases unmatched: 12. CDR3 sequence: CASSLRQGENWSPLHF. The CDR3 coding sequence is TGTGCCAGCAGCCTCAGACAGGGGGAGAATTGGTCACCCCTCCACTTT.

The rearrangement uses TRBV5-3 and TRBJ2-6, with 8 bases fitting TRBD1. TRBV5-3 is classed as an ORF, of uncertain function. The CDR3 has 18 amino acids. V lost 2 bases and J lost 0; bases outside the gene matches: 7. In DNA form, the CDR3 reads TGTGCCAGAAGCTTTGTCGGGACAGGCCGCTCTGGGGCCAACGTCCTGACTTTC. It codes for CARSFVGTGRSGANVLTF.

CDR3 sequence (DNA): TGTGCCAGCTCACCGCGACCGGAGGCCGGGGAGCTGTTTTTT. This sequence encodes CASSPRPEAGELFF. The V call is TRBV18, the J call TRBJ2-2; TRBD2 is a possible D gene (5 bases). Germline V gives CDR1 KGHSH, CDR2 LQKENI. CDR3 length: 14 amino acids. V lost 3 bases, J lost 6 bases, and 11 bases lay in between.

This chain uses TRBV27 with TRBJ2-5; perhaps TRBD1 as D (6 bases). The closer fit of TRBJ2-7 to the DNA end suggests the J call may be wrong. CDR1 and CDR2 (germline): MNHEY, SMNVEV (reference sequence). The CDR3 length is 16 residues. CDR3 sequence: CASSLSETGVLGEQYF. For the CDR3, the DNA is TGTGCCAGCAGTTTATCTGAGACAGGCGTGCTGGGCGAGCAGTACTTC.

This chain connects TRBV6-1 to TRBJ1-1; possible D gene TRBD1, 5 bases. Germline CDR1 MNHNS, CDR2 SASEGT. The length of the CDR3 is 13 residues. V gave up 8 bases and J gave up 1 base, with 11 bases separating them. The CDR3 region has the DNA TGTGCCAGCGGGGCGAAGGGGAACACTGAAGCTTTCTTT. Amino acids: CASGAKGNTEAFF.

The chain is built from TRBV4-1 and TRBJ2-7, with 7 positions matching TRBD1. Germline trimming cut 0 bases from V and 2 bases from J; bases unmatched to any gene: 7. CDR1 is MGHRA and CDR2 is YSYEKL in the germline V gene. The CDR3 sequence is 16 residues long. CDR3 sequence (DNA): TGCGCCAGCAGCCAAGAATTCGGACAGGCAACCTACGAGCAGTACTTC. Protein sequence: CASSQEFGQATYEQYF.

The DNA for the CDR3 is TGTGCCAGCAGCTTGGTTATCTCTGGGGCCAACGTCCTGACTTTC. It codes for CASSLVISGANVLTF. This chain links TRBV5-4 with TRBJ2-6; D remains ambiguous. Trimming removed 0 bases from V and 0 bases from J, with 4 bases in between. The CDR3 extends over 15 amino acids. Per the germline V gene, CDR1 is SGHNT and CDR2 is YYREEE (reference sequence).

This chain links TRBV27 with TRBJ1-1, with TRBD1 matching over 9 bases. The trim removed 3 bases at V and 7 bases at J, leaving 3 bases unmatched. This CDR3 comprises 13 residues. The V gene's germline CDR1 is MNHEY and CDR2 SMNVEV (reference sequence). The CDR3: CASSFTGGFEAFF. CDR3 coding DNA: TGTGCCAGCAGTTTCACAGGGGGCTTTGAAGCTTTCTTT.

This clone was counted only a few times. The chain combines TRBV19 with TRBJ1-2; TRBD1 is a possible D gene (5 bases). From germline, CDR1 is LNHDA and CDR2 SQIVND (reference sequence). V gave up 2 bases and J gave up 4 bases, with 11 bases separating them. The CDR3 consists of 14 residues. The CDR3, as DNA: TGTGCCAGTAGTATAATGACAGCGAGCTATGGCTACACCTTC. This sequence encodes CASSIMTASYGYTF.

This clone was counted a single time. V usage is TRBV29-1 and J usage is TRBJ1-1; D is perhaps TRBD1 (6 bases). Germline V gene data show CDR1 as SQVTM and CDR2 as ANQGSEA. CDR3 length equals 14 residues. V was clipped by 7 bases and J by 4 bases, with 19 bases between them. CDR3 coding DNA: TGCAGCGCGATTAGCAGGGGACGGGGCACTGAAGCTTTCTTT. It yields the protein CSAISRGRGTEAFF.

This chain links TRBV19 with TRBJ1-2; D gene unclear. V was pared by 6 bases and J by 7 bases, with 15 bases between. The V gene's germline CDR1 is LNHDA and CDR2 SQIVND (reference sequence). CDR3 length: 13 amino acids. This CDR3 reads CASSPGGLGGYTF. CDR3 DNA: TGTGCCAGTAGCCCGGGAGGGCTGGGTGGCTACACCTTC.